Included here is one TCR beta chain sequence, with context. Its antigen is unknown. The record originates from a study of shared clonotypes between healthy human individuals. Findings of the study overall: Naive subsets, compared against memory subsets, generally had larger estimated richness values. The genetic and exposure-history diversity represented was limited by few donors.

Authors' data handling: Junction-only sequences without quality scores came from ImmunoSEQ, so filtering differed. The data were produced by immunoSEQ multiplex PCR, yet TCRdb's version contains in-frame clones alone and is incomplete. V, J and clone size are taken as reported in that table, and D and trimming were inferred from the DNA itself. The sample lists 550,000 to 650,000 clones, about 96% occurring once. The naive CD8 population came from CD45RO-negative cells selected for CCR7, without terminally differentiated effector memory CD45RA+ cells. This receptor was taken from a woman between 25 and 40 years old in good health. Sequencing was done on a sample of naive CD8+ T cells sorted from blood.

CDR3: CASSLVDSYNEQFF. CDR3 in DNA: TGTGCCAGCAGCTTAGTCGACTCCTACAATGAGCAGTTCTTC. This rearrangement joins TRBV5-6 to TRBJ2-1; no firm D call. The CDR3 runs 14 residues. Germline CDR1 SGHDT, CDR2 YYEEEE. The germline V and J ends were trimmed by 2 bases and 0 bases, with 6 bases remaining between them.